This TCR beta chain came from a study of cytomegalovirus exposure and HLA in healthy donors. V was pared by 4 bases and J by 0 bases, with 18 bases between. The CDR3 extends over 17 amino acids. Germline assignment: CDR1 SGHRS and CDR2 YFSETQ. PCR used 60 Vbeta primers and 13 Jbeta primers. Measured with immunoSEQ multiplex PCR; TCRdb has only the in-frame clones, and not every one. The sample lists some 250,000 clones, more than 75% occurring once. This clonotype was sampled from a woman between 40 and 50 years old in good health and CMV-seropositive. Sequencing was carried out using PBMCs. This chain links TRBV5-1 with TRBJ2-3; weak D call: TRBD2 (6 bases). CDR3 in amino acids: CASSPTGGRQSTDTQYF. CDR3 sequence (DNA): TGCGCCAGCAGCCCGACTGGTGGGAGGCAGAGCACAGATACGCAGTATTTT.